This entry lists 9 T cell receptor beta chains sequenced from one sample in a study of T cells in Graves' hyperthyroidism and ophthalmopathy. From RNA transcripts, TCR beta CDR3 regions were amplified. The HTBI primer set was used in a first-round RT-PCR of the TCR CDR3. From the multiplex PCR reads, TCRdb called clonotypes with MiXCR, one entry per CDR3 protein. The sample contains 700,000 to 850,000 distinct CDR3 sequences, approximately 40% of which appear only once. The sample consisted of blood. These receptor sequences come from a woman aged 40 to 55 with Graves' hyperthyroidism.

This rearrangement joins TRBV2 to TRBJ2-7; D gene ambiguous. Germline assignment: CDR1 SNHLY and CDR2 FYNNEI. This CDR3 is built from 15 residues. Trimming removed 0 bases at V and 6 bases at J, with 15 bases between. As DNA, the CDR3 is TGTGCCAGCAGTGAAGCGGGTAAAGGGCAAGGCGAGCAGTACTTC. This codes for CASSEAGKGQGEQYF. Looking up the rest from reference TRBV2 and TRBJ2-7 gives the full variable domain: EPEVTQTPSHQVTQMGQEVILRCVPISNHLYFYWYRQILGQKVEFLVSFYNNEISEKSEIFDDQFSVERPDGSNFTLKIRSTKLEDSAMYFCASSEAGKGQGEQYFGPGTRLTVT.

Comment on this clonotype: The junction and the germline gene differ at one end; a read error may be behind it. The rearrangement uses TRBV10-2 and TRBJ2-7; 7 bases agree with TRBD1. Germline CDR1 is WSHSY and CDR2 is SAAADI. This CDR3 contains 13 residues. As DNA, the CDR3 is TGTGCCAGCAGTGGGACAGATGACTACGAGCAGTACTTC. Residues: CASSGTDDYEQYF.

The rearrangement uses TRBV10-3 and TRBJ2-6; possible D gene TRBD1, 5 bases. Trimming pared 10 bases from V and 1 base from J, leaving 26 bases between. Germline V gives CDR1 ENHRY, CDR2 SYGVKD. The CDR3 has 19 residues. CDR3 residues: CASTSYRAGSRSGANVLTF. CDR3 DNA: TGTGCCAGCACCTCTTACAGAGCAGGGTCCAGGTCTGGGGCCAACGTCCTGACTTTC.

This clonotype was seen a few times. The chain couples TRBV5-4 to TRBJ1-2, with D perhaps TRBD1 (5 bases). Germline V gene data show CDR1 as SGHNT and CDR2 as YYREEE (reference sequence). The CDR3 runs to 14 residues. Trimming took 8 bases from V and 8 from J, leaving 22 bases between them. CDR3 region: CASSPLWGAGGYTF. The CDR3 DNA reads TGTGCCAGTTCCCCTTTATGGGGCGCGGGGGGCTACACCTTC.

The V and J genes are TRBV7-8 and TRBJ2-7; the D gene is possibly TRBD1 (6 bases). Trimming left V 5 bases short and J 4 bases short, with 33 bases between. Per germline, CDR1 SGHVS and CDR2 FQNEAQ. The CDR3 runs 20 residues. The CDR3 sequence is CASSKGVRGIKPIPWYEQYF. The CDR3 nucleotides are TGTGCCAGCAGCAAGGGGGTGAGGGGGATCAAGCCAATTCCGTGGTACGAGCAGTACTTC.

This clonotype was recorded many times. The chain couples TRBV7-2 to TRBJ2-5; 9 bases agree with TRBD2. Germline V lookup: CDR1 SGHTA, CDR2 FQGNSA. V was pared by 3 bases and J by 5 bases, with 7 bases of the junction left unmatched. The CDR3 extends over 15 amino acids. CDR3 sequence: CASSFDAGGRETQYF. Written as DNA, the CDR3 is TGTGCCAGCAGCTTCGACGCGGGGGGGCGTGAGACCCAGTACTTC.

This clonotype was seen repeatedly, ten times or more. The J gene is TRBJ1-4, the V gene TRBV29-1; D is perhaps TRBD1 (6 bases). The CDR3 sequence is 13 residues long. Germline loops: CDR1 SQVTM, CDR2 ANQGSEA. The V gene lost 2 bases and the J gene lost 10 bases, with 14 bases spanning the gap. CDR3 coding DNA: TGCAGCGTTGAAATCCAGGGGCGACGAAAACTGTTTTTT. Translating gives CSVEIQGRRKLFF.

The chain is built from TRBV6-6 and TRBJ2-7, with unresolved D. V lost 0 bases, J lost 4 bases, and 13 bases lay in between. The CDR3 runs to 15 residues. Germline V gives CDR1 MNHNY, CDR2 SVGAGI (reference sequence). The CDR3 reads CASSYSGPTTYEQYF. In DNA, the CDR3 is TGTGCCAGCAGTTACTCGGGCCCGACAACTTACGAGCAGTACTTC.

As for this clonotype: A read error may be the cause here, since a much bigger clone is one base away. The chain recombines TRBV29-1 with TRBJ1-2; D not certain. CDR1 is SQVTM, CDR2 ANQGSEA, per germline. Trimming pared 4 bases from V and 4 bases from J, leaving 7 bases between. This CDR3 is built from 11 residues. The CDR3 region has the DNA TGCAGCGTTGTAAGTTGCTATGGCTACACCTTC. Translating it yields CSVVSCYGYTF.